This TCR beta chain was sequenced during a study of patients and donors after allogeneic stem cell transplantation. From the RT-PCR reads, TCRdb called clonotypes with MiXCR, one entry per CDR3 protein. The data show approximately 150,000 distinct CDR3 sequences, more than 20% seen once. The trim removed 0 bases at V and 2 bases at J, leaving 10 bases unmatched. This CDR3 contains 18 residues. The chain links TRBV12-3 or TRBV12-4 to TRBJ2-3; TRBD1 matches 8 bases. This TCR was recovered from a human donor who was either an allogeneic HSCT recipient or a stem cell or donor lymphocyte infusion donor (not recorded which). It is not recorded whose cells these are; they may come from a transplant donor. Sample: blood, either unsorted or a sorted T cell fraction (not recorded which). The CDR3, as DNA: TGTGCCAGCAGTTTAGCCCCGGGCGGACAGGGCCACACAGATACGCAGTATTTT. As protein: CASSLAPGGQGHTDTQYF.